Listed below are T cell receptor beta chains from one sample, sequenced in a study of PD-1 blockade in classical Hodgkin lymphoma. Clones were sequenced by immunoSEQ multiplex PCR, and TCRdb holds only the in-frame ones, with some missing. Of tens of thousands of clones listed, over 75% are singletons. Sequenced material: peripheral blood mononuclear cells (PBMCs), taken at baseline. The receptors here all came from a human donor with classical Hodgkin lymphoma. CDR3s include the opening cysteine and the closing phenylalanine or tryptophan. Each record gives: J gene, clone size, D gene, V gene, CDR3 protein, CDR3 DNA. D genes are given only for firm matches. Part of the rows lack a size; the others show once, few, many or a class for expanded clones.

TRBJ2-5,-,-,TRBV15,CATRLTPYQETQYF,TGTGCCACCAGGCTTACCCCGTACCAAGAGACCCAGTACTTC
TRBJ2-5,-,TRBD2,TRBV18,CASSSLTSGSGTQYF,TGTGCCAGCTCATCCTTGACTAGCGGGAGCGGGACCCAGTACTTC
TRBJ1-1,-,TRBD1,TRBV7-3,CASSQTGGRTEAFF,TGTGCCAGCAGCCAAACAGGGGGAAGGACTGAAGCTTTCTTT
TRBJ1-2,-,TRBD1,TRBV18,CASSPWTGEVYGYTF,TGTGCCAGCTCACCATGGACAGGGGAGGTCTATGGCTACACCTTC
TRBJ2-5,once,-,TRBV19,CASSIGGGRETQYF,TGTGCCAGTAGTATAGGGGGGGGGCGCGAGACCCAGTACTTC
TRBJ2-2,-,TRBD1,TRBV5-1,CASSSGQVTRTGELFF,TGCGCCAGCAGCTCCGGACAGGTCACGAGGACCGGGGAGCTGTTTTTT
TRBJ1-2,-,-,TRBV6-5,CASSYGGGRPYGYTF,TGTGCCAGCAGTTACGGGGGGGGAAGGCCCTATGGCTACACCTTC
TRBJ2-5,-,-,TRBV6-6,CASSDSGAQETQYF,TGTGCCAGCAGCGATAGTGGAGCCCAAGAGACCCAGTACTTC
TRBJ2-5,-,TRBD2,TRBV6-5,CASSYQVAGETQYF,TGTGCCAGCAGTTACCAGGTAGCGGGGGAGACCCAGTACTTC
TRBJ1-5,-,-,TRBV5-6,CASTGPGPKFDQPQHF,TGTGCCAGCACCGGACCGGGACCGAAGTTTGATCAGCCCCAGCATTTT
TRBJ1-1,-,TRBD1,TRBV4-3,CASSQDGQGDLNTEAFF,TGCGCCAGCAGCCAAGATGGACAGGGTGACCTGAACACTGAAGCTTTCTTT
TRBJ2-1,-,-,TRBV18,CASSPPKSPLNNEQFF,TGTGCCAGCTCACCACCGAAAAGCCCCCTTAACAATGAGCAGTTCTTC
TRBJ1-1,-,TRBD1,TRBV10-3,CASTGQGHSTEAFF,TGTGCCAGTACGGGACAGGGGCATTCCACTGAAGCTTTCTTT
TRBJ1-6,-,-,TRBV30,CASQTGLNSPLHF,TGTGCCTCTCAGACAGGCCTCAATTCACCCCTCCACTTT
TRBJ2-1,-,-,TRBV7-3,CASSRTGSGYNEQFF,TGTGCCAGCAGCCGGACGGGTAGTGGGTACAATGAGCAGTTCTTC
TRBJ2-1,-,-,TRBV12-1,CASSFGLAKFF,TGTGCCAGCAGCTTTGGGCTAGCGAAGTTCTTC
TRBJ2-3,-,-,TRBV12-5,CASGPQSSGWDTQYF,TGTGCTAGTGGTCCCCAATCGAGCGGGTGGGATACGCAGTATTTT
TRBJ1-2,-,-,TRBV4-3,CASSQVLTGLPQRGYTF,TGCGCCAGCAGCCAAGTTCTTACGGGGCTCCCCCAACGTGGCTACACCTTC
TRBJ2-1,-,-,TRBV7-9,CASSLSPNYPYNEQFF,TGTGCCAGCAGCTTAAGTCCAAATTACCCCTACAATGAGCAGTTCTTC
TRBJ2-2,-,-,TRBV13,CASSPTGPGELFF,TGTGCCAGCAGCCCTACCGGCCCCGGGGAGCTGTTTTTT
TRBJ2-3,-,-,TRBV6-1,CASSERPYRGTDTQYF,TGTGCCAGCAGTGAAAGGCCCTACCGCGGCACAGATACGCAGTATTTT
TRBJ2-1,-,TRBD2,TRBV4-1,CASSQDIAGANEQFF,TGCGCCAGCAGCCAAGATATAGCGGGAGCGAATGAGCAGTTCTTC
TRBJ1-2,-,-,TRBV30,CAWSTVNYGYTF,TGTGCCTGGAGTACAGTAAACTATGGCTACACCTTC
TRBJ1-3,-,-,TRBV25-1,CASETTGNSGNTIYF,TGTGCCAGCGAAACAACTGGCAACTCTGGAAACACCATATATTTT
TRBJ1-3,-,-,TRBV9,CASSPPDTGNTIYF,TGTGCCAGCAGCCCTCCGGACACTGGAAACACCATATATTTT
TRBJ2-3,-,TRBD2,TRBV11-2,CASSLEGLAGGVGTQYF,TGTGCCAGCAGCTTAGAAGGGCTAGCGGGAGGGGTTGGTACGCAGTATTTT
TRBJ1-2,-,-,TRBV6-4,CAATSRGYTF,TGTGCCGCCACGAGTCGGGGCTACACCTTC
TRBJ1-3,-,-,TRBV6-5,CASISQGGNTIYF,TGTGCCAGCATATCCCAGGGTGGAAACACCATATATTTT
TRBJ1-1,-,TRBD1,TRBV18,CASSPRTGGRDTEAFF,TGTGCCAGCTCACCACGGACAGGGGGAAGGGACACTGAAGCTTTCTTT
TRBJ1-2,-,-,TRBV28,CASSFSHRDPVYGYTF,TGTGCCAGCAGTTTTTCCCACCGGGACCCAGTTTATGGCTACACCTTC
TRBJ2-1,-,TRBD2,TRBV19,CASSITAGGVDEQFF,TGTGCCAGTAGTATTACGGCGGGAGGGGTGGATGAGCAGTTCTTC
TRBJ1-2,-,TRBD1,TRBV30,CAWSDGQGYGYTF,TGTGCCTGGAGCGACGGACAGGGCTATGGCTACACCTTC
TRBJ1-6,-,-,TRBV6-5,CASSYSGTVNSPLHF,TGTGCCAGCAGTTACAGCGGGACGGTTAATTCACCCCTCCACTTT
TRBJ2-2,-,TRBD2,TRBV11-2,CASSLLRLAGPTGELFF,TGTGCCAGCAGCTTATTACGGCTAGCGGGACCCACCGGGGAGCTGTTTTTT
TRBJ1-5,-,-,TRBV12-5,CASGLGHNQPQHF,TGTGCTAGTGGTTTGGGACATAATCAGCCCCAGCATTTT
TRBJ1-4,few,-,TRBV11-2,CASSSFEGKLFF,TGTGCCAGCAGCTCCTTCGAGGGGAAACTGTTTTTT
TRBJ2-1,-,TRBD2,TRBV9,CASTNTHSGRPPFYNEQFF,TGTGCCAGCACCAACACCCATAGCGGGAGGCCGCCATTTTACAATGAGCAGTTCTTC
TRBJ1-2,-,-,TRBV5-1,CASSLGRSLYGYTF,TGCGCCAGCAGCCTGGGCCGCTCCCTATATGGCTACACCTTC
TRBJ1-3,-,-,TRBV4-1,CASSQDRGRHGSGDTIYF,TGCGCCAGCAGCCAAGACCGAGGACGACATGGAAGCGGAGACACCATATATTTT
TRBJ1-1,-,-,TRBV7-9,CASSPFMNTEAFF,TGTGCCAGCAGCCCGTTTATGAACACTGAAGCTTTCTTT
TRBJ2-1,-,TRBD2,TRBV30,CAWSPGRGNYNEQFF,TGTGCCTGGAGCCCGGGGAGGGGAAACTACAATGAGCAGTTCTTC
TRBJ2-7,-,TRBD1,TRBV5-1,CASRVDRFGEQYF,TGCGCCAGCAGAGTGGACAGGTTTGGAGAGCAGTACTTC
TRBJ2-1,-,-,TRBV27,CASSLSGRANNEQFF,TGTGCCAGCAGCCTCTCCGGGAGAGCAAACAATGAGCAGTTCTTC
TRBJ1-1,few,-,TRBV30,CAWGDQGRRAFF,TGTGCCTGGGGGGATCAGGGGCGGAGAGCTTTCTTT
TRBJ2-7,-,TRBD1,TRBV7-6,CASSLVGTGAYEQYF,TGTGCCAGCAGCTTAGTAGGGACAGGGGCCTACGAGCAGTACTTC
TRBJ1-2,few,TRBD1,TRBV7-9,CATPDREDYGYTF,TGTGCCACCCCGGACAGGGAGGACTATGGCTACACCTTC
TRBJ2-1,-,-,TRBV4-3,CASSPRRGIQLHEQFF,TGCGCCAGCAGCCCCCGGCGCGGAATACAACTCCATGAGCAGTTCTTC
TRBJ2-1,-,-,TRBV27,CASSLMGPGNEQFF,TGTGCCAGCAGTTTGATGGGCCCGGGGAATGAGCAGTTCTTC
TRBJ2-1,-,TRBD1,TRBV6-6,CASSYSQGHEQFF,TGTGCCAGCAGTTACTCACAGGGGCATGAGCAGTTCTTC
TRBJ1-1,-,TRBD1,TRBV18,CASSPTQGGTRMNTEAFF,TGTGCCAGCTCACCGACCCAGGGGGGTACGAGGATGAACACTGAAGCTTTCTTT
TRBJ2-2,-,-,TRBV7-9,CASSPSKSYTNTGELFF,TGTGCCAGCAGCCCATCTAAGTCCTATACGAACACCGGGGAGCTGTTTTTT
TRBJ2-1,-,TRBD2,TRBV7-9,CASSSAGGPHNEQFF,TGTGCCAGCAGCTCTGCGGGAGGGCCCCACAATGAGCAGTTCTTC
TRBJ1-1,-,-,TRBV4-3,CASSQDLENTEAFF,TGCGCCAGCAGCCAAGATCTTGAGAACACTGAAGCTTTCTTT